This TCR beta chain was identified in a study of cytomegalovirus exposure and HLA in healthy donors. Findings and limits, study-wide: Some TCR beta chains (roughly 150 of them) were listed as cytomegalovirus-associated. The CMV antigen specificity of a few CMV-associated chains was confirmed through in vitro analysis.

The germline gives CDR1 MNHNY, CDR2 SVGAGI (reference sequence). The CDR3 consists of 12 residues. Trimming pared 5 bases from V and 1 base from J, leaving 6 bases between. Points on this clone: Its specificity is not known.

PCR used 60 Vbeta primers and 13 Jbeta primers. Profiled with immunoSEQ multiplex PCR; TCRdb holds only in-frame clones, not every one. This table holds 100,000 to 150,000 clones, approximately 80% found once. The donors comprised healthy bone marrow donors. The chain links TRBV6-6 to TRBJ2-7, with a possible D match to TRBD2 (6 bases). The receptor was isolated from a woman aged 18-30 years in good health and CMV-seronegative. The sequenced sample consisted of PBMCs. CDR3 residues: CASSGLSYEQYF. For the CDR3, the DNA is TGTGCCAGCAGTGGACTATCCTACGAGCAGTACTTC.